This TCR beta chain was profiled in a study of PD-1 blockade in classical Hodgkin lymphoma. The CDR3 is 13 amino acids. V shed 0 bases and J shed 2 bases, with 4 bases lying between them. CDR1 is SGDLS and CDR2 is YYNGEE in the germline V gene. Here immunoSEQ multiplex PCR was the method, and the copy in TCRdb shows in-frame clones only, minus some. Of approximately 35,000 clones in the sample, around nine tenths were seen once. Time point meaning: newly diagnosed, previously untreated cHL patient sample. From thawed PBMCs, CD4+ T cells were purified using magnetic negative selection. The receptor was isolated from a human donor with classical Hodgkin lymphoma. The sequenced sample was CD4+ T cells from blood. The genes are TRBV9 and TRBJ2-3; D is uncertain. The CDR3 protein is CASSVGNTDTQYF. The CDR3 DNA sequence: TGTGCCAGCAGCGTAGGAAACACAGATACGCAGTATTTT.